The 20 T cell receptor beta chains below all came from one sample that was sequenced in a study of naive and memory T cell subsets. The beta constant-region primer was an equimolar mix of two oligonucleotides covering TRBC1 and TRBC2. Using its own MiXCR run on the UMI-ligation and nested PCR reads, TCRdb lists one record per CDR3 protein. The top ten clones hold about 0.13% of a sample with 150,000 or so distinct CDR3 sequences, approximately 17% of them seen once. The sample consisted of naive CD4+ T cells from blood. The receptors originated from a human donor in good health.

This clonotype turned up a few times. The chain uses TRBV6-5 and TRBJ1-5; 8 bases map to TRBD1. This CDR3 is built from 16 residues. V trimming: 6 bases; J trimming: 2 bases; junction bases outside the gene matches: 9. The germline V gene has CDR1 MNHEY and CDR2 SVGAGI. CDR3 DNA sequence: TGTGCCAGCAGCCGCCTGGCGGGACAGGGCAATCAGCCCCAGCATTTT. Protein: CASSRLAGQGNQPQHF.

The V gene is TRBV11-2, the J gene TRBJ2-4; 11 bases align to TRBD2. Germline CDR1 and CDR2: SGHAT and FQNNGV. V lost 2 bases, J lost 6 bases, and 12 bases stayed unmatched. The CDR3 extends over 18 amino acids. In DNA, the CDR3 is TGTGCCAGCAGCTTATTTTGGGGGGGACTAGCGGCGGTAAACATTCAGTACTTC. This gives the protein CASSLFWGGLAAVNIQYF.

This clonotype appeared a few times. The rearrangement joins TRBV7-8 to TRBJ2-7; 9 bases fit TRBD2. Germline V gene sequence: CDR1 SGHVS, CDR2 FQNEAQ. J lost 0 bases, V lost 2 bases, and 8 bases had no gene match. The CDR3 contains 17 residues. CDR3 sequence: CASSLSVGLANSYEQYF. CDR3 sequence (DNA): TGTGCCAGCAGCTTATCGGTTGGACTAGCGAACTCCTACGAGCAGTACTTC. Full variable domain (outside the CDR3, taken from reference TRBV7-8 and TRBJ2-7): GAGVSQSPRYKVAKRGQDVALRCDPISGHVSLFWYQQALGQGPEFLTYFQNEAQLDKSGLPSDRFFAERPEGSVSTLKIQRTQQEDSAVYLCASSLSVGLANSYEQYFGPGTRLTVT.

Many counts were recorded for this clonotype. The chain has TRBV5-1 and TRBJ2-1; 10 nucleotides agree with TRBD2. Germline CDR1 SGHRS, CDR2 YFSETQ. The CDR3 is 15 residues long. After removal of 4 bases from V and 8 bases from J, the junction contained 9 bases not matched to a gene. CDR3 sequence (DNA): TGCGCCAGCAGCGGGCGGCTAGCGGGAGTCGATGAGCAGTTCTTC. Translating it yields CASSGRLAGVDEQFF.

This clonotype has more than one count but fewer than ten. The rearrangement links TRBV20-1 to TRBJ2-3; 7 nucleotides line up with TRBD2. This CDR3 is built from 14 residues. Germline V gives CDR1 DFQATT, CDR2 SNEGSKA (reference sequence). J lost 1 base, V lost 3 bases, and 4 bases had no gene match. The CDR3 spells CSASLAEGTDTQYF. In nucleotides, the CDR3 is TGCAGTGCTAGCCTAGCGGAGGGCACAGATACGCAGTATTTT.

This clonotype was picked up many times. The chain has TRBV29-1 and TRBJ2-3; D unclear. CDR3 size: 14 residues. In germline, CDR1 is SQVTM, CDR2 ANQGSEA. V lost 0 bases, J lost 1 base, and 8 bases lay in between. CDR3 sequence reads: CSVEEGQGTDTQYF. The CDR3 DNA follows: TGCAGCGTTGAAGAAGGTCAGGGCACAGATACGCAGTATTTT.

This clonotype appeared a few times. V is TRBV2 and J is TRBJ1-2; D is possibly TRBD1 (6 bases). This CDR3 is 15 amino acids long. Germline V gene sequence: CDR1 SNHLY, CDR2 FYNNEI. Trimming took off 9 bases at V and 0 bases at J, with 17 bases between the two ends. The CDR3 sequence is CASHLRDKTNYGYTF. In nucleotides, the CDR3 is TGTGCCAGTCACCTAAGGGACAAAACTAACTATGGCTACACCTTC.

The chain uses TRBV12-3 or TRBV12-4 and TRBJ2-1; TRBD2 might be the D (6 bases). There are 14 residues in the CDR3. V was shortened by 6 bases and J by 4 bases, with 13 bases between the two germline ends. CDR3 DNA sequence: TGTGCCAGCAGGGGAGGCTTCCTATACAATGAGCAGTTCTTC. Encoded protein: CASRGGFLYNEQFF.

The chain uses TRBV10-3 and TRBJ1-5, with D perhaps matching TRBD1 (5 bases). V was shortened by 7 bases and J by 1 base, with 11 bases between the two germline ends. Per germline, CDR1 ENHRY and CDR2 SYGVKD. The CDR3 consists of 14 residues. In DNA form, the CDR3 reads TGTGCCATCAACGACAGAGAGAGCAATCAGCCCCAGCATTTT. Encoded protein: CAINDRESNQPQHF.

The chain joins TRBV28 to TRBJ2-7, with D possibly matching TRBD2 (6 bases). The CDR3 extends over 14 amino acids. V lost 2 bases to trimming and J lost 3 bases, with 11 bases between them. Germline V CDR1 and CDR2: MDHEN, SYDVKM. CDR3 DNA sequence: TGTGCCAGCAGTTTACTCGGGAGCCACTACGAGCAGTACTTC. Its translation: CASSLLGSHYEQYF.

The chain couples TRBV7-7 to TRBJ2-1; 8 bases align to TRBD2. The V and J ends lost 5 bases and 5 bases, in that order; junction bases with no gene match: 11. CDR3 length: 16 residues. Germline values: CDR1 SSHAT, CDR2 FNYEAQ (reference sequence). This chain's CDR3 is CASSTTGLATNNEQFF. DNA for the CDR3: TGTGCCAGCAGCACGACAGGACTAGCAACTAACAATGAGCAGTTCTTC.

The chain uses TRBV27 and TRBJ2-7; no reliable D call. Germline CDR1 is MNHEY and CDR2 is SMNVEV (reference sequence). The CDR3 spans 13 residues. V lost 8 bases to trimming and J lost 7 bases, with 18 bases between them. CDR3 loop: CASSSELLREQYF. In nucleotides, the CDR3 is TGTGCCAGCTCATCCGAATTGTTGAGGGAGCAGTACTTC.

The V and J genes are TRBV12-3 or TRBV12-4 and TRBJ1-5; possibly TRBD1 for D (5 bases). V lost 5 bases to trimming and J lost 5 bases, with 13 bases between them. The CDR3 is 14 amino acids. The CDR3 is CASSRDSRDQPQHF. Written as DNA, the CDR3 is TGTGCCAGCAGTCGCGACAGTCGCGATCAGCCCCAGCATTTT.

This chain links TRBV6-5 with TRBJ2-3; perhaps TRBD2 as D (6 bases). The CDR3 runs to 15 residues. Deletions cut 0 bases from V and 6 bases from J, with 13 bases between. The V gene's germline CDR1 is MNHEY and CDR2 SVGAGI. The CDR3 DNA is TGTGCCAGCAGTTACTCGGGCGGAGGAGGGGATACGCAGTATTTT. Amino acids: CASSYSGGGGDTQYF.

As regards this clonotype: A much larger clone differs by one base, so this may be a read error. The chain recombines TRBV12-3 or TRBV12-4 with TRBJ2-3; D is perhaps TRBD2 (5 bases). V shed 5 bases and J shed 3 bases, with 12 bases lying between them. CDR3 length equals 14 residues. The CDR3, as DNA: TGTGCCAGCAGTAAGAGGGAAAGAACAGATACGCAGTATTTT. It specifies CASSKRERTDTQYF.

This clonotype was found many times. CDR3: CASSQVSEEYYGYTF. As DNA, the CDR3 is TGCGCCAGCAGCCAAGTATCTGAGGAGTACTATGGCTACACCTTC. The chain recombines TRBV4-1 with TRBJ1-2; D is ambiguous. The CDR3 is 15 amino acids. Trimming pared 1 base from V and 3 bases from J, leaving 12 bases between. The germline gives CDR1 MGHRA, CDR2 YSYEKL.

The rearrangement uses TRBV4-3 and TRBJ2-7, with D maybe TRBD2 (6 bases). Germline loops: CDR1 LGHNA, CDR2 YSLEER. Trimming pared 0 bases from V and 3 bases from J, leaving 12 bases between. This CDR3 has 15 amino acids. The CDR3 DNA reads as TGCGCCAGCAGCCAAGAAGGAGGGGTCGGCTACGAGCAGTACTTC. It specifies CASSQEGGVGYEQYF.

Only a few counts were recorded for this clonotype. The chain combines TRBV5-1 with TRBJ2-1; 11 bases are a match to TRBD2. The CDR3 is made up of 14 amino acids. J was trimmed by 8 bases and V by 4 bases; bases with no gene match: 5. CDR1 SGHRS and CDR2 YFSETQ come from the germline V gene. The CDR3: CASSPTSGSYEQFF. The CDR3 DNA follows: TGCGCCAGCAGCCCCACTAGCGGGAGCTATGAGCAGTTCTTC. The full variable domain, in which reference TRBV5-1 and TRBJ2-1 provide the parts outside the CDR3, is KAGVTQTPRYLIKTRGQQVTLSCSPISGHRSVSWYQQTPGQGLQFLFEYFSETQRNKGNFPGRFSGRQFSNSRSEMNVSTLELGDSALYLCASSPTSGSYEQFFGPGTRLTVL.

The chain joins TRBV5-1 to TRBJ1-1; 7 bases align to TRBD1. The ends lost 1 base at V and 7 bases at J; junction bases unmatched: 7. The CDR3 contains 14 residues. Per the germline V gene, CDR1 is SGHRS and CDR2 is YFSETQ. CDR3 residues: CASSLIGTAFEAFF. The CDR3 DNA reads TGCGCCAGCAGCTTGATTGGGACAGCTTTTGAAGCTTTCTTT.

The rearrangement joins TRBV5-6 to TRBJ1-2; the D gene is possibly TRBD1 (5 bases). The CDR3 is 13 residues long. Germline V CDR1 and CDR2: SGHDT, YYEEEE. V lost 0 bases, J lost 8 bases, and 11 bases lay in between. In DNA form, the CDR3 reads TGTGCCAGCAGCTTGGTAGGCAGGGACGGCTACACCTTC. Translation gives CASSLVGRDGYTF.